This is a list of T cell receptor beta chains from one sample in a study of shared clonotypes between healthy human individuals. The method was immunoSEQ multiplex PCR; TCRdb's version includes in-frame clones alone and lacks a portion of them. Among about 2.3 million clones listed, 92% were seen once. The sequenced material came from naive CD4+ T cells from PBMCs. Source of these receptors: a man aged 18 to 35 in good health. Some clones in this sample may be carry-over from other donors' samples. The CDR3 runs from the conserved cysteine through the conserved F or W. A D gene is named only where the DNA matches it firmly. Rows may omit the clone size; those that give it use once, few, many or a size class.

v_gene: TRBV28
d_gene: -
j_gene: TRBJ1-2
abundance: -
CDR3nt: TGTGCCAGCAGTTTGGGGACGGGGCGTTATGGCTACACCTTC
CDR3aa: CASSLGTGRYGYTF

v_gene: TRBV5-1
d_gene: TRBD1
j_gene: TRBJ1-4
abundance: -
CDR3nt: TGCGCCAGCAGCACGGACAGGGGAAGTAATGAAAAACTGTTTTTT
CDR3aa: CASSTDRGSNEKLFF

v_gene: TRBV27
d_gene: -
j_gene: TRBJ2-7
abundance: -
CDR3nt: TGTGCCAGCAGAGCTACCGGGACACTCTACGAGCAGTACTTC
CDR3aa: CASRATGTLYEQYF

v_gene: TRBV7-2
d_gene: TRBD2
j_gene: TRBJ2-3
abundance: -
CDR3nt: TGTGCCAGCAGCTCTACTACCTCCCTAGCGGGAGGCCTTAGGGATACGCAGTATTTT
CDR3aa: CASSSTTSLAGGLRDTQYF

v_gene: TRBV18
d_gene: -
j_gene: TRBJ2-4
abundance: -
CDR3nt: TGTGCCAGCTCACCCCCCTCCGTAGCCAAAAACATTCAGTACTTC
CDR3aa: CASSPPSVAKNIQYF

v_gene: TRBV15
d_gene: -
j_gene: TRBJ1-5
abundance: -
CDR3nt: TGTGCCACCAGCAGGGGAGGGGGGGGGCAGCCCCAGCATTTT
CDR3aa: CATSRGGGGQPQHF

v_gene: TRBV30
d_gene: -
j_gene: TRBJ2-7
abundance: -
CDR3nt: TGTGCCTGGAGGGCATTCGGGCGCCTCACAAGCTCCTACGAGCAGTACTTC
CDR3aa: CAWRAFGRLTSSYEQYF

v_gene: TRBV15
d_gene: -
j_gene: TRBJ2-6
abundance: -
CDR3nt: TGTGCCACCAGCAGAGATAAAGGGGTTTACCCCTCTGGGGCCAACGTCCTGACTTTC
CDR3aa: CATSRDKGVYPSGANVLTF

v_gene: TRBV2
d_gene: -
j_gene: TRBJ1-5
abundance: -
CDR3nt: TGTGCCAGCAGTGAGGCCTCGGCAGCGGCTCAGCCCCAGCATTTT
CDR3aa: CASSEASAAAQPQHF

v_gene: TRBV28
d_gene: TRBD1
j_gene: TRBJ1-5
abundance: -
CDR3nt: TGTGCCAGCAGTTTGGCAGGGGGTACTCAGCCCCAGCATTTT
CDR3aa: CASSLAGGTQPQHF

v_gene: TRBV4-2
d_gene: -
j_gene: TRBJ2-7
abundance: -
CDR3nt: TGTGCCAGCAGCCGGATGGGAGGCAGACGAACATACGAGCAGTACTTC
CDR3aa: CASSRMGGRRTYEQYF

v_gene: TRBV19
d_gene: TRBD1
j_gene: TRBJ2-1
abundance: -
CDR3nt: TGTGCCAGTAGTAACTCCGGGACAGGGCACAATGAGCAGTTCTTC
CDR3aa: CASSNSGTGHNEQFF

v_gene: TRBV6-6
d_gene: -
j_gene: TRBJ1-5
abundance: -
CDR3nt: TGTGCCAGCAGTTATCAGGGTAGGATCAGTCAGCCCCAGCATTTT
CDR3aa: CASSYQGRISQPQHF

v_gene: TRBV21-1
d_gene: -
j_gene: TRBJ2-3
abundance: -
CDR3nt: TGTGCCAGCAACAGGGCCGACACAGATACGCAGTATTTT
CDR3aa: CASNRADTDTQYF

v_gene: TRBV6-5
d_gene: TRBD2
j_gene: TRBJ2-7
abundance: -
CDR3nt: TGTGCCAGCAGTTACTCTTCTAGCGGGAGTTACGAGCAGTACTTC
CDR3aa: CASSYSSSGSYEQYF

v_gene: TRBV30
d_gene: TRBD2
j_gene: TRBJ2-1
abundance: once
CDR3nt: TGTGCCTGTGCGCAACAGATCACTAGCGGGCGCTACAATGAGCAGTTCTTC
CDR3aa: CACAQQITSGRYNEQFF

v_gene: TRBV28
d_gene: TRBD1
j_gene: TRBJ2-2
abundance: once
CDR3nt: TGTGCCAGCAGAACCGGGACAGGGGACACCGGGGAGCTGTTTTTT
CDR3aa: CASRTGTGDTGELFF

v_gene: TRBV6-1
d_gene: -
j_gene: TRBJ2-3
abundance: -
CDR3nt: TGTGCCAGCAGTGAACCCGGGAAGGGCACAGATACGCAGTATTTT
CDR3aa: CASSEPGKGTDTQYF

v_gene: TRBV5-1
d_gene: TRBD2
j_gene: TRBJ2-5
abundance: -
CDR3nt: TGCGCCAGCAGCCCACGTGCGGGAGAGGGAGAGACCCAGTACTTC
CDR3aa: CASSPRAGEGETQYF

v_gene: TRBV25-1
d_gene: TRBD2
j_gene: TRBJ2-2
abundance: -
CDR3nt: TGTGCCAGCAGTGGGCCTAGCGGGATCTCAGGGGAGCTGTTTTTT
CDR3aa: CASSGPSGISGELFF

v_gene: TRBV28
d_gene: -
j_gene: TRBJ2-7
abundance: -
CDR3nt: TGTGCCAGCAGTGGGACCATCTACGAGCAGTACTTC
CDR3aa: CASSGTIYEQYF

v_gene: TRBV28
d_gene: -
j_gene: TRBJ2-5
abundance: -
CDR3nt: TGTGCCAGCAGTCCCCCGCACCGAACCGAGACCCAGTACTTC
CDR3aa: CASSPPHRTETQYF

v_gene: TRBV5-5
d_gene: TRBD1
j_gene: TRBJ1-4
abundance: -
CDR3nt: TGTGCCAGCAGCACGGGACAGGGAATAGCTAATGAAAAACTGTTTTTT
CDR3aa: CASSTGQGIANEKLFF

v_gene: TRBV30
d_gene: -
j_gene: TRBJ1-1
abundance: -
CDR3nt: TGTGCCTGGGACCGAAACAGGGCTACCGGGGCTGAAGCTTTCTTT
CDR3aa: CAWDRNRATGAEAFF

v_gene: TRBV5-1
d_gene: -
j_gene: TRBJ2-3
abundance: -
CDR3nt: TGCGCCAGCAGCCTTCAGGACTTTCGCACAGATACGCAGTATTTT
CDR3aa: CASSLQDFRTDTQYF

v_gene: TRBV9
d_gene: -
j_gene: TRBJ2-3
abundance: -
CDR3nt: TGTGCCAGCAGCTTCAAGCCGGGGGATACGCAGTATTTT
CDR3aa: CASSFKPGDTQYF

v_gene: TRBV5-1
d_gene: -
j_gene: TRBJ2-2
abundance: -
CDR3nt: TGCGCCAGCTCGGACGTCGCGAACACCGGGGAGCTGTTTTTT
CDR3aa: CASSDVANTGELFF

v_gene: TRBV5-1
d_gene: -
j_gene: TRBJ1-2
abundance: -
CDR3nt: TGCGCCAGCGGTGAAGGGGGGTTTGACTATGGCTACACCTTC
CDR3aa: CASGEGGFDYGYTF

v_gene: TRBV18
d_gene: -
j_gene: TRBJ1-3
abundance: -
CDR3nt: TGTGCCAGCTCCCACATCAAGCAGGGGTTCTCTGGAAACACCATATATTTT
CDR3aa: CASSHIKQGFSGNTIYF

v_gene: TRBV7-9
d_gene: -
j_gene: TRBJ1-4
abundance: -
CDR3nt: TGTGCCAGCAGCACATCCGGGACAAAGAATGAAAAACTGTTTTTT
CDR3aa: CASSTSGTKNEKLFF

v_gene: TRBV6-5
d_gene: -
j_gene: TRBJ2-5
abundance: -
CDR3nt: TGTGCCAGCAGTTACCGTGGTCAGGGGGAGACCCAGTACTTC
CDR3aa: CASSYRGQGETQYF

v_gene: TRBV18
d_gene: -
j_gene: TRBJ2-3
abundance: once
CDR3nt: TGTGCCAGCTCACCAGGACCGTCGGGTACGCAGTATTTT
CDR3aa: CASSPGPSGTQYF

v_gene: TRBV9
d_gene: -
j_gene: TRBJ1-1
abundance: -
CDR3nt: TGTGCCAGCAGCGTAGGGGGGCAACCAGCTGAAGCTTTCTTT
CDR3aa: CASSVGGQPAEAFF

v_gene: TRBV6-1
d_gene: TRBD2
j_gene: TRBJ2-3
abundance: -
CDR3nt: TGTGCCAGCAGTGAAGCGCCGGCTAGCGGGAAGGCAAAGGATACGCAGTATTTT
CDR3aa: CASSEAPASGKAKDTQYF

v_gene: TRBV4-2
d_gene: -
j_gene: TRBJ2-6
abundance: -
CDR3nt: TGTGCCAGCAGCAATGGGGGCATAGGGGCCAACGTCCTGACTTTC
CDR3aa: CASSNGGIGANVLTF

v_gene: TRBV19
d_gene: -
j_gene: TRBJ2-6
abundance: -
CDR3nt: TGTGCCAGTAGTACCCCAATTGGGGTTGCTGGGGCCAACGTCCTGACTTTC
CDR3aa: CASSTPIGVAGANVLTF

v_gene: TRBV6-5
d_gene: -
j_gene: TRBJ2-5
abundance: -
CDR3nt: TGTGCCAGCAAAGGGGGGGGCGCGTCAGAGACCCAGTACTTC
CDR3aa: CASKGGGASETQYF

v_gene: TRBV10-3
d_gene: -
j_gene: TRBJ2-5
abundance: -
CDR3nt: TGTGCCATCAGTGAGGGGGGACCTCTTGAAGAGACCCAGTACTTC
CDR3aa: CAISEGGPLEETQYF

v_gene: TRBV4-1
d_gene: -
j_gene: TRBJ2-5
abundance: -
CDR3nt: TGCGCCAGCAGCCAAGTCTCCTATGAGACCCAGTACTTC
CDR3aa: CASSQVSYETQYF

v_gene: TRBV27
d_gene: -
j_gene: TRBJ2-7
abundance: -
CDR3nt: TGTGCCGCACGGGACGAGCAGTACTTC
CDR3aa: CAARDEQYF

v_gene: TRBV29-1
d_gene: -
j_gene: TRBJ2-3
abundance: -
CDR3nt: TGCAGCGTGAGGGGATCGTCGGGCACGGGCACAGATACGCAGTATTTT
CDR3aa: CSVRGSSGTGTDTQYF

v_gene: TRBV5-4
d_gene: -
j_gene: TRBJ2-7
abundance: -
CDR3nt: TGTGCCAGCAGCCCCACCGGTGGACTCAGCTCCTACGAGCAGTACTTC
CDR3aa: CASSPTGGLSSYEQYF

v_gene: TRBV6-1
d_gene: -
j_gene: TRBJ2-1
abundance: -
CDR3nt: TGTGCCAGCAGTGTTATGGGACTGATACAACTCTCCTACAATGAGCAGTTCTTC
CDR3aa: CASSVMGLIQLSYNEQFF

v_gene: TRBV5-1
d_gene: TRBD1
j_gene: TRBJ1-1
abundance: once
CDR3nt: TGCGCCAGCAGCCAGGGGACAGGGGGCCCCACTGAAGCTTTCTTT
CDR3aa: CASSQGTGGPTEAFF

v_gene: TRBV7-7
d_gene: -
j_gene: TRBJ2-1
abundance: -
CDR3nt: TGTGCCAGCAGCTTATCCGCCCTAAGCTCCTACAATGAGCAGTTCTTC
CDR3aa: CASSLSALSSYNEQFF

v_gene: TRBV5-4
d_gene: -
j_gene: TRBJ1-3
abundance: -
CDR3nt: TGTGCCAGCAGCCCGAGGGACAAGAGCTCTGGAAACACCATATATTTT
CDR3aa: CASSPRDKSSGNTIYF